The 5 T cell receptor beta chains below all came from one sample that was sequenced in a study of CD8+CD57+ T cells in acquired aplastic anemia. CDR3 and TCR beta VDJ profiling relied on genomic DNA as the template. TCRdb re-analysed the reads in MiXCR, keeping a single row per CDR3 protein. The sample has 150,000 to 200,000 distinct CDR3 sequences; roughly two thirds are singletons. Sequenced patients had shown CD8+CD57+ cell expansion by flow cytometry. Material for sequencing was sorted CD4+, CD8+, or CD8+CD57+ T cells (not recorded which) from PBMCs. Receptors were obtained from a human donor with aplastic anemia.

J is TRBJ1-1 and V is TRBV29-1; D not resolved. V dropped 3 bases and J dropped 0 bases, with 8 bases sitting between them. Per the germline V gene, CDR1 is SQVTM and CDR2 is ANQGSEA. There are 13 residues in the CDR3. CDR3 in amino acids: CSVEVGLNTEAFF. For the CDR3, the DNA is TGCAGCGTTGAGGTAGGGCTGAACACTGAAGCTTTCTTT.

In this sample, this clonotype turned up once. The chain combines TRBV2 with TRBJ2-7; tentatively, D is TRBD1 or TRBD2 (6 bases each). The germline V gene encodes CDR1 SNHLY and CDR2 FYNNEI. The CDR3 covers 14 residues. V gave up 7 bases and J gave up 3 bases, with 16 bases separating them. CDR3 bases: TGTGCCAGCACCAAACCGGGGGCAAACTACGAGCAGTACTTC. Translating gives CASTKPGANYEQYF.

This sequence joins TRBV7-9 and TRBJ1-2; the D gene is possibly TRBD1 (5 bases). Germline V gene sequence: CDR1 SEHNR, CDR2 FQNEAQ (reference sequence). V lost 3 bases and J lost 7, with 9 bases in between. The length of the CDR3 is 12 residues. CDR3 amino acids: CASSFPGGGYTF. The CDR3 DNA is TGTGCCAGCAGCTTCCCCGGGGGTGGCTACACCTTC. Variable domain in full (rest from reference TRBV7-9 and TRBJ1-2): DTGVSQNPRHKITKRGQNVTFRCDPISEHNRLYWYRQTLGQGPEFLTYFQNEAQLEKSRLLSDRFSAERPKGSFSTLEIQRTEQGDSAMYLCASSFPGGGYTFGSGTRLTVV.

The chain's CDR3 is CASSEEKSTEAFF. DNA for the CDR3: TGTGCCAGCAGTGAAGAGAAGAGCACTGAAGCTTTCTTT. The rearrangement joins TRBV2 to TRBJ1-1; D remains ambiguous. CDR1 is SNHLY and CDR2 is FYNNEI in the germline V gene. This CDR3 has 13 residues. V lost 1 base and J lost 4, with 7 bases in between.

The V call is TRBV11-3, the J call TRBJ2-5, with D maybe TRBD1 (6 bases). The V end was cut by 3 bases, the J end by 3 bases, with 17 bases between. CDR3 size: 16 residues. Looked up from germline, CDR1 is SGHNT and CDR2 is YENEEA. The CDR3 sequence is CASSFLPANREETQYF. As DNA, the CDR3 is TGTGCCAGCAGCTTCCTCCCCGCCAACAGGGAAGAGACCCAGTACTTC. Combining the CDR3 with reference TRBV11-3 and TRBJ2-5 gives the whole variable domain EAGVVQSPRYKIIEKKQPVAFWCNPISGHNTLYWYLQNLGQGPELLIRYENEEAVDDSQLPKDRFSAERLKGVDSTLKIQPAELGDSAVYLCASSFLPANREETQYFGPGTRLLVL.